The present TCR beta chain was sequenced within a study of CD8+ T cells in alopecia areata (dated 2018 in TCRdb). For the study in its entirety: Treated patients were enrolled in an open-label pilot trial of oral tofacitinib at 5 to 10 mg twice daily for moderate-to-severe alopecia areata. Tofacitinib was given for 6 to 18 months, followed by 6 months of follow-up off drug to assess delayed response and recurrence. To study T cell clonal expansion in alopecia areata, the researchers applied high-throughput TCRbeta sequencing to both the C3H/HeJ mouse model and human patients. Scalp tissue and sorted CD4+ and CD8+ peripheral blood T cells from patchy and totalis/universalis alopecia areata patients and from healthy controls were covered by human TCRbeta sequencing. Tofacitinib-treated patients had biopsies at baseline and at 4 and 24 weeks of treatment, with a later scalp biopsy in several patients. Clonality in the scalp was compared among normal scalp (n=4), patchy alopecia areata scalp (n=8), and alopecia totalis/universalis scalp (n=8). RNA came from the PAXgene miRNA kit for fixed scalp, the miRNeasy kit for PBMCs, and the RNeasy kit for mouse skin. TCRbeta CDR3 regions were amplified by immunoSEQ multiplex PCR with 35 Vbeta forward and 13 Jbeta reverse primers.

On this clone itself: What antigen it recognizes has not been identified. There are no base qualities to consult, and no much larger clone falls within one base.

This sample's time point label indicates: baseline before oral tofacitinib. Peripheral blood and lesional scalp punch biopsies were obtained from patients with alopecia areata. PBMCs were separated by density centrifugation and stained for CD3, CD4 and CD8, after which CD4+ and CD8+ T cells were sorted on a FACSAria. The CDR3, from cysteine to phenylalanine, totals 15 residues. Just the 45-base CDR3 DNA is kept, in frame starting at base 1. Based on the germline V gene, the CDR1 and CDR2 sequences are SGHTA and FQGNSA. V loses 3 bases of germline sequence and J loses 4 bases, and the interval between the two ends is 12 bases. Results the study describes overall, beyond this receptor: Compared with normal scalp, lesional scalp had higher clonality and more expanded CD8+ clones, particularly in alopecia totalis/universalis, a pattern that suggests antigenic drive. Shared TCR sequences between patients were less evident than in mice, which may be partly attributable to HLA diversity in the patient population. Scalp TCR repertoire analysis is complicated because resident alphabeta T cells in normal human skin are also sequenced, whereas mouse skin is dominated by gammadelta T cells.

The library was built by means of the immunoSEQ multiplex PCR assay. To provide template for TCR sequencing, every sample had RNA extracted and reverse transcribed into cDNA. First-strand cDNA was synthesized using SuperScript III with a 2:1 mix of oligo-dT and random hexamers. Amplification bias was assessed with a synthetic immune receptor repertoire, and residual bias was removed computationally. Per the authors' processing: Raw reads were preprocessed to remove errors, and CDR3 was defined by IMGT conventions from the conserved cysteine to phenylalanine. Clonality was computed by normalizing Shannon entropy by log2 of the number of productive unique TCRs and subtracting the result from 1. Scalp TCRbeta sequences were cross-referenced with sorted blood CD4 and CD8 repertoires so that the CD4 or CD8 identity of scalp clones could be inferred. The table comes from immuneACCESS by way of TCRdb, which keeps in-frame sequences with V and J called. Part of the clones is missing from these tables; in studies checked, under half for an unresolved V gene and the rest for unknown reasons. V and J calls and clone size are given by that table; D and trimming were obtained from the DNA. A total of 140,000 to 150,000 clones appear in this sample, roughly 62% of them only once. The top ten clonotypes cover 5% to 7.5% of the sample.

Sequencing was performed on CD4+ T cells sorted from blood, taken at week 0. Rearrangement joined TRBV7-2 to TRBJ2-2; TRBD1 is a possible D gene, resting on 6 matching bases. This receptor was taken from a human donor with alopecia areata. For the CDR3, the sequence is CASSLQGMATGELFF. The DNA is TGTGCCAGCAGCTTGCAGGGGATGGCCACCGGGGAGCTGTTTTTT.